These 12 T cell receptor beta chains were sequenced from one sample in a study of CD4 T cells in relation to SARS-CoV-2 and coronaviruses (dated by TCRdb to about 2021). These receptors lack a known antigen. Libraries were prepared through the immunoSEQ multiplex PCR assay. TCRdb provides this immuneACCESS table in a form limited to in-frame rearrangements. Some clones are lacking; in checked studies, under half of them reflect an unresolved V gene, and why the rest are absent is not known. This sample comprises approximately 20,000 clones, 60% to 85% of them detected only once. The leading ten clones occupy roughly 14% of the sample. CD4+ T cells from unexposed donors were collected before the COVID-19 pandemic (2011-2018). After about 10 days of culture, CD4+ T cells were isolated with the EasySep CD4+ T cell isolation kit. Sequencing was performed on CD4+ T cells from PBMCs, cultured in vitro. The receptors here all came from a human donor in good health.

V and J are TRBV12-3 or TRBV12-4 and TRBJ1-2; 10 bases are a match to TRBD1. V shed 6 bases and J 8 bases; nucleotides not matched to a gene: 3. CDR3 length: 12 amino acids. As DNA, the CDR3 is TGTGCCAGCAGGGACAGGGGGGTCGGCTACACCTTC. It translates to CASRDRGVGYTF.

The J gene is TRBJ2-2, the V gene TRBV3-1 (or the pseudogene TRBV3-2), with unresolved D. The CDR3 length is 13 residues. The ends were cut back, 3 bases at V and 3 bases at J, with 5 bases in the middle. The germline CDR1 and CDR2 sequences are LGHDT and YNNKEL (reference sequence). This chain's CDR3 is CASSHADTGELFF. The CDR3, as DNA: TGTGCCAGCAGCCATGCGGACACCGGGGAGCTGTTTTTT.

V gene TRBV5-6 combines with J gene TRBJ2-6; D is unresolved. V was cut by 3 bases and J by 5 bases, with 0 bases left in between. Germline-derived CDR1 and CDR2 are SGHDT and YYEEEE. CDR3 length equals 11 residues. The CDR3 protein is CASSWANVLTF. CDR3 bases: TGTGCCAGCAGCTGGGCCAACGTCCTGACTTTC.

The chain employs TRBV9 and TRBJ2-1, with 14 bases fitting TRBD2. The germline V gene encodes CDR1 SGDLS and CDR2 YYNGEE. CDR3 length equals 18 residues. J gave up 8 bases and V 3 bases, and 13 bases lay outside the gene matches. This CDR3 is CASSAGTSGSLSVYEQFF. DNA of the CDR3: TGTGCCAGCAGCGCCGGGACTAGCGGGAGTCTTTCGGTCTATGAGCAGTTCTTC.

This rearrangement joins TRBV24-1 to TRBJ1-5; D perhaps matches TRBD1 (6 bases). This CDR3 is 18 amino acids long. Trimming pared 8 bases from V and 0 bases from J, leaving 22 bases between. Germline V CDR1 and CDR2: KGHDR, SFDVKD. The CDR3 loop is CATTRYRAWPHSNQPQHF. The CDR3 region has the DNA TGTGCCACCACCCGGTACAGGGCCTGGCCTCATAGCAATCAGCCCCAGCATTTT.

The rearrangement joins TRBV11-2 to TRBJ1-2; D is uncertain. This CDR3 comprises 13 residues. Germline V gene data show CDR1 as SGHAT and CDR2 as FQNNGV. The V gene lost 4 bases and the J gene lost 8 bases, with 14 bases spanning the gap. The CDR3 reads CASSSLRPGGYTF. CDR3 DNA sequence: TGTGCCAGCAGCTCACTAAGACCGGGGGGCTACACCTTC.

This clone was detected only a few times. The V and J genes are TRBV7-9 and TRBJ2-7; no definite D call. The germline V gene encodes CDR1 SEHNR and CDR2 FQNEAQ (reference sequence). V lost 5 bases to trimming and J lost 8 bases, with 7 bases between them. The CDR3 sequence is 10 residues long. CDR3 DNA sequence: TGTGCCAGCAGCAATACGCAGCAGTACTTC. It is translated as CASSNTQQYF.

This clone was detected only once. The rearrangement joins TRBV5-5 to TRBJ1-6; 7 bases match TRBD1. Germline V gives CDR1 SGHKS, CDR2 YYEKEE (reference sequence). The CDR3 runs to 16 residues. The ends lost 2 bases at V and 6 bases at J; junction bases unmatched: 8. CDR3: CASSLRPGQTNSPLHF. CDR3 sequence (DNA): TGTGCCAGCAGCTTAAGACCGGGACAGACTAATTCACCCCTCCACTTT. Full variable domain (rest looked up from reference TRBV5-5 and TRBJ1-6): DAGVTQSPTHLIKTRGQQVTLRCSPISGHKSVSWYQQVLGQGPQFIFQYYEKEERGRGNFPDRFSARQFPNYSSELNVNALLLGDSALYLCASSLRPGQTNSPLHFGNGTRLTVT.

V and J are TRBV28 and TRBJ2-5; 7 positions agree with TRBD2. The J segment lost 5 bases and the V segment lost 3 bases, leaving 3 bases of the junction unmatched. There are 13 residues in the CDR3. CDR1 and CDR2 from the germline V gene are MDHEN and SYDVKM. The CDR3 reads CASSFSGRETQYF. In DNA, the CDR3 is TGTGCCAGCAGTTTTTCCGGGAGGGAGACCCAGTACTTC.

The genes are TRBV30 and TRBJ2-1, with D possibly TRBD2 on 5 matching bases. This CDR3 is built from 14 residues. In germline, CDR1 is GTSNPN, CDR2 SVGIG (reference sequence). The ends were cut back, 3 bases at V and 8 bases at J, with 17 bases in the middle. This CDR3 is CAWSPGLGGYEQFF. The CDR3 region has the DNA TGTGCCTGGAGCCCTGGACTCGGTGGATATGAGCAGTTCTTC.

This clone was recorded only once. The V call is TRBV24-1, the J call TRBJ2-7; D is unclear. CDR1 KGHDR and CDR2 SFDVKD come from the germline V gene. V gave up 4 bases and J gave up 2 bases, with 8 bases separating them. CDR3 length: 13 amino acids. CDR3 protein: CATSDPITYEQYF. CDR3 in DNA: TGTGCCACCAGTGACCCAATTACCTACGAGCAGTACTTC.

J is TRBJ1-1 and V is TRBV6-5; weak D call: TRBD1 (5 bases). The germline V and J ends were trimmed by 2 bases and 11 bases, with 9 bases remaining between them. There are 11 residues in the CDR3. In germline, CDR1 is MNHEY, CDR2 SVGAGI. The CDR3 loop is CASSYQGAAFF. CDR3 coding DNA: TGTGCCAGCAGTTACCAGGGTGCGGCTTTCTTT.